This entry lists 12 T cell receptor beta chains sequenced from one sample in a study of T cell changes during pregnancy in multiple sclerosis. Sequencing used immunoSEQ multiplex PCR; TCRdb keeps in-frame clones, though not all of them. Among approximately 30,000 clones listed, approximately 94% were seen once. Sequences were derived from CD4+ T cells from peripheral blood mononuclear cells, sampled after pregnancy. Every receptor here comes from a female donor with multiple sclerosis, enrolled in a pregnancy study.

The chain links TRBV29-1 to TRBJ2-1, with D hard to call. Trimming removed 3 bases from V and 7 bases from J, with 22 bases in between. The germline CDR1 and CDR2 sequences are SQVTM and ANQGSEA. CDR3 length: 16 amino acids. CDR3 sequence (DNA): TGCAGCGTTGATCTCCGTGGTAGCCTAGAAGATAATGAGCAGTTCTTC. Translation gives CSVDLRGSLEDNEQFF.

This CDR3 reads CASSTGQFAGELFF. In DNA form, the CDR3 reads TGTGCCAGTAGTACGGGACAGTTCGCCGGGGAGCTGTTTTTT. The rearrangement links TRBV19 to TRBJ2-2; 7 nucleotides align to TRBD1. Germline CDR1 and CDR2: LNHDA and SQIVND (reference sequence). This CDR3 has 14 residues. Trimming cost V 4 bases and J 6 bases; bases outside gene matches: 5.

V is TRBV7-2 and J is TRBJ1-3; D uncertain. This CDR3 has 13 residues. V lost 4 bases and J 0 bases, leaving 4 bases between the germline ends. CDR1 is SGHTA, CDR2 FQGNSA, per germline. Here the CDR3 reads CASSSSSGNTIYF. The CDR3 coding sequence is TGTGCCAGCAGCTCGAGCTCTGGAAACACCATATATTTT.

This rearrangement joins TRBV10-3 to TRBJ2-5; perhaps TRBD2 as D (5 bases). This CDR3 has 15 residues. Looked up from germline, CDR1 is ENHRY and CDR2 is SYGVKD. V gave up 3 bases and J gave up 5 bases, with 16 bases separating them. The CDR3 protein is CAISDPLSTGETQYF. In DNA, the CDR3 is TGTGCCATCAGTGACCCCTTATCCACGGGGGAGACCCAGTACTTC.

The chain employs TRBV9 and TRBJ2-1; TRBD2 might be the D (5 bases). The CDR3 totals 15 residues. Germline V gene lookup returns CDR1 SGDLS and CDR2 YYNGEE. Trimming pared 5 bases from V and 0 bases from J, leaving 12 bases between. CDR3 bases: TGTGCCAGCAGAGCCCCGGGGAGCTCCTACAATGAGCAGTTCTTC. Translated: CASRAPGSSYNEQFF.

The chain joins TRBV7-9 to TRBJ2-5; 12 positions agree with TRBD2. The CDR3 runs 18 residues. V lost 5 bases and J lost 4; bases outside the gene matches: 14. Germline V gene data show CDR1 as SEHNR and CDR2 as FQNEAQ (reference sequence). The CDR3 loop reads CASSLQKGLAGSGETQYF. In nucleotides, the CDR3 is TGTGCCAGCAGCCTCCAAAAAGGACTAGCGGGGAGTGGAGAGACCCAGTACTTC. The variable domain in full, with the rest retrieved from reference TRBV7-9 and TRBJ2-5, is DTGVSQNPRHKITKRGQNVTFRCDPISEHNRLYWYRQTLGQGPEFLTYFQNEAQLEKSRLLSDRFSAERPKGSFSTLEIQRTEQGDSAMYLCASSLQKGLAGSGETQYFGPGTRLLVL.

V is TRBV7-9 and J is TRBJ2-6; 12 nucleotides agree with TRBD1. The CDR3 runs to 18 residues. CDR1 is SEHNR, CDR2 FQNEAQ, per germline (reference sequence). The V gene end was trimmed by 5 bases and the J gene end by 3 bases; junction bases not matched to a gene: 8. Here the CDR3 reads CASSRIGTGGLGANVLTF. The CDR3 bases are TGTGCCAGCAGCCGAATCGGGACAGGGGGCCTTGGGGCCAACGTCCTGACTTTC.

The rearrangement uses TRBV10-3 and TRBJ1-2; 8 bases agree with TRBD1. This CDR3 has 12 residues. Unmatched junction bases numbered 2, after V lost 7 bases and J lost 4 bases. Germline-derived CDR1 and CDR2 are ENHRY and SYGVKD. CDR3 in amino acids: CAITDRAYGYTF. The CDR3 DNA follows: TGTGCCATCACGGACAGGGCCTATGGCTACACCTTC.

The chain combines TRBV6-5 with TRBJ2-1; TRBD2 matches at 10 bases. Germline lookup yields CDR1 MNHEY and CDR2 SVGAGI. J lost 9 bases, V lost 3 bases, and 5 bases had no gene match. The CDR3 runs 14 residues. The CDR3 region is CASSYSGGNGEQFF. Here the CDR3 DNA reads TGTGCCAGCAGTTATAGCGGGGGGAATGGTGAGCAGTTCTTC.

The chain recombines TRBV2 with TRBJ2-7; D call uncertain. CDR3 size: 14 residues. Germline loops: CDR1 SNHLY, CDR2 FYNNEI. Trimming took off 7 bases at V and 0 bases at J, with 13 bases between the two ends. The CDR3 protein is CASMRGVLSYEQYF. The CDR3 DNA follows: TGTGCCAGCATGAGAGGTGTCCTCTCCTACGAGCAGTACTTC.

This chain joins TRBV5-6 and TRBJ1-2; 9 bases agree with TRBD1. The length of the CDR3 is 13 residues. In germline, CDR1 is SGHDT, CDR2 YYEEEE. V lost 0 bases, J lost 6 bases, and 0 bases stayed unmatched. DNA of the CDR3: TGTGCCAGCAGCTTGGGACAGGGGGATGGCTACACCTTC. Protein: CASSLGQGDGYTF.

The genes are TRBV11-2 and TRBJ2-7; 7 nucleotides agree with TRBD1. Germline assignment: CDR1 SGHAT and CDR2 FQNNGV. The CDR3 covers 15 residues. Losses at the gene ends were 2 bases for V and 3 bases for J; bases not matched to a gene: 7. CDR3 sequence reads: CASSLLLRDSYEQYF. In nucleotides, the CDR3 is TGTGCCAGCAGCTTACTATTACGGGACAGCTACGAGCAGTACTTC.